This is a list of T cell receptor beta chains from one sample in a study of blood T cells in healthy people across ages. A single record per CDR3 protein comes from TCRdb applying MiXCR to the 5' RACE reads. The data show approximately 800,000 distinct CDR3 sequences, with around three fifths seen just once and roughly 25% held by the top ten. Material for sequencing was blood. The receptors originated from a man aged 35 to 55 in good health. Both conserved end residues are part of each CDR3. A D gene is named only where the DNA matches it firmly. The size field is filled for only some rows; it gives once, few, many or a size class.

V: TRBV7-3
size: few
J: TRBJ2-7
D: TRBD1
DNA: TGTGCCAGCAGCTTAACCACAGGGGGCGAGCAGTACTTC
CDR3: CASSLTTGGEQYF

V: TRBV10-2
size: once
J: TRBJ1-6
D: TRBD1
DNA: TGCGCCAGCAGTGATTCGGACAGGGATAATTCACCCCTCCACTTT
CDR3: CASSDSDRDNSPLHF

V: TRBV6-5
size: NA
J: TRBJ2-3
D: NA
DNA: TGTGCCAGCAGTTACCCCTCATATACGCAGTATTTT
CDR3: CASSYPSYTQYF

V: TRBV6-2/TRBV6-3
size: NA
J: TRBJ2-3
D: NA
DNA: TGTGCCAGCAGTTACCGAGGGGAGGCAGGGGCCTTCCTCACAGATACGCAGTATTTT
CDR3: CASSYRGEAGAFLTDTQYF

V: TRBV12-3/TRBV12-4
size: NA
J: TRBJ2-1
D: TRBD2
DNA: TGTGCCAGCAGTTTTCAAACTAGCGGGGAAAACAATGAGCAGTTCTTC
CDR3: CASSFQTSGENNEQFF

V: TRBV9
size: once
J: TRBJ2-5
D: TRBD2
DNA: TGTGCCAGCAGCTCAAGCGGGGGAGTTCTGGGGACCCAGTACTTC
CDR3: CASSSSGGVLGTQYF

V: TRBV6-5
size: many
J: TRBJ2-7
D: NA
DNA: TGTGCCAGCAGCCGTATACTCAGCTACGAGCAGTACTTC
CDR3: CASSRILSYEQYF

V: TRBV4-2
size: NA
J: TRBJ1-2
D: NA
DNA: TGTGCCAGCAGCCAGGTCAGTACTGACGGCTACACCTTC
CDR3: CASSQVSTDGYTF

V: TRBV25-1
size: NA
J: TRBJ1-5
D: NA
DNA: TGTGCCAGCAGTGAAGTACAGGGAGATCAGCCCCAGCATTTT
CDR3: CASSEVQGDQPQHF

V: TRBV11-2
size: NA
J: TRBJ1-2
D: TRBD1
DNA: TGTGCCAGCAGCTCAAGACAGGGGGCATTAGCTAACTATGGCTACACCTTC
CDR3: CASSSRQGALANYGYTF

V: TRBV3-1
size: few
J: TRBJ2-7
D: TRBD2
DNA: TGTGCCAGCAGCCAAGGCTTACTAGCGGTCTACGAGCAGTACTTC
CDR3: CASSQGLLAVYEQYF